These 20 T cell receptor beta chains were sequenced from one sample in a study of T cell responses to AZD1222 COVID-19 vaccine. Repertoires were generated with immunoSEQ multiplex PCR, while TCRdb's copy carries only in-frame clones and drops some. The sample gives about 99,000 clones, approximately 94% of which show up once; 9.5% to 15% is in the top ten. The sequenced sample was peripheral blood, obtained on day 0 of AZD1222 vaccination. All receptors come from an adult in good health.

CDR3 loop: CASSLALRTGYEKLFF. CDR3 DNA: TGCGCCAGCAGCTTGGCCCTTCGTACAGGGTATGAAAAACTGTTTTTT. This chain uses TRBV5-1 with TRBJ1-4, with D possibly matching TRBD1 (6 bases). The CDR3 has 16 residues. The V gene lost 0 bases and the J gene lost 6 bases, with 15 bases spanning the gap. CDR1 is SGHRS, CDR2 YFSETQ, per germline.

The chain uses TRBV6-5 and TRBJ2-3; maybe TRBD2 (5 bases). V gave up 2 bases and J gave up 5 bases, with 14 bases separating them. Per germline, CDR1 MNHEY and CDR2 SVGAGI. There are 15 residues in the CDR3. CDR3 protein: CASSYTSRVGDTQYF. DNA for the CDR3: TGTGCCAGCAGTTACACCTCGCGGGTGGGAGATACGCAGTATTTT.

The rearrangement uses TRBV28 and TRBJ2-1, with 9 bases identical to TRBD2. The CDR3 runs 13 residues. Germline trimming cut 9 bases from V and 7 bases from J; bases unmatched to any gene: 7. The germline V gene encodes CDR1 MDHEN and CDR2 SYDVKM. The CDR3 coding sequence is TGTGCCAGACTCGCGGGAGGGGGGAATGAGCAGTTCTTC. Translating gives CARLAGGGNEQFF.

This chain connects TRBV27 to TRBJ2-7, with D unresolved. CDR3 length: 16 amino acids. Between the trimmed V and J ends, which lost 5 bases and 0 bases, there was a span of 17 bases. The germline V gene encodes CDR1 MNHEY and CDR2 SMNVEV (reference sequence). CDR3 protein: CASSLTRVLSSYEQYF. CDR3 nucleotide sequence: TGTGCCAGCAGTCTCACCCGGGTCCTCAGCTCCTACGAGCAGTACTTC.

V gene TRBV19 combines with J gene TRBJ2-3, with D perhaps TRBD1 or TRBD2 (5 bases each). The CDR3 spans 14 residues. In germline, CDR1 is LNHDA, CDR2 SQIVND (reference sequence). V lost 9 bases and J lost 3, with 16 bases in between. CDR3 nucleotide sequence: TGTGCCAGCTCCAGGGAGCCTCGGACAGATACGCAGTATTTT. This translates into CASSREPRTDTQYF. The full variable domain, with the rest looked up from reference TRBV19 and TRBJ2-3, is DGGITQSPKYLFRKEGQNVTLSCEQNLNHDAMYWYRQDPGQGLRLIYYSQIVNDFQKGDIAEGYSVSREKKESFPLTVTSAQKNPTAFYLCASSREPRTDTQYFGPGTRLTVL.

This chain links TRBV7-2 with TRBJ1-3; TRBD1 matches 7 bases. Germline trimming cut 0 bases from V and 4 bases from J; bases unmatched to any gene: 6. CDR3 length: 16 amino acids. From germline, CDR1 is SGHTA and CDR2 FQGNSA. The CDR3 sequence is CASSLAGTAFGNTIYF. The CDR3, as DNA: TGTGCCAGCAGCTTAGCGGGGACAGCTTTCGGAAACACCATATATTTT.

The rearrangement links TRBV5-4 to TRBJ1-4; D perhaps matches TRBD1 (6 bases). The ends were cut back, 5 bases at V and 5 bases at J, with 10 bases in the middle. Germline V lookup: CDR1 SGHNT, CDR2 YYREEE (reference sequence). The CDR3 extends over 13 amino acids. CDR3: CASSSDSNEKLFF. Written as DNA, the CDR3 is TGTGCCAGCAGTTCGGACAGCAATGAAAAACTGTTTTTT.

This clone has only one observation. The chain has TRBV18 and TRBJ2-1; the D is unclear. Germline lookup yields CDR1 KGHSH and CDR2 LQKENI. The CDR3 sequence is 14 residues long. The V and J ends lost 0 bases and 2 bases respectively, with 5 bases between them. The CDR3 is CASSPPPTYNEQFF. DNA of the CDR3: TGTGCCAGCTCACCACCCCCAACCTACAATGAGCAGTTCTTC.

The V gene is TRBV5-5, the J gene TRBJ2-7; TRBD1 matches 9 bases. This CDR3 comprises 15 residues. Trimming at V came to 4 bases and at J to 1 base, leaving 6 bases not matched to a gene. CDR1 is SGHKS, CDR2 YYEKEE, per germline (reference sequence). The CDR3: CASSVTGGSSYEQYF. The CDR3 nucleotides are TGTGCCAGCAGCGTGACAGGGGGATCGTCCTACGAGCAGTACTTC.

The chain carries TRBV4-1 and TRBJ2-7, with 9 bases fitting TRBD2. CDR3 length equals 15 residues. Per germline, CDR1 MGHRA and CDR2 YSYEKL. Trimming cost V 4 bases and J 5 bases; bases outside gene matches: 9. The CDR3, as DNA: TGCGCCAGCAGCCGGGGCGGGAGGGCCCTCGACGAGCAGTACTTC. Translated: CASSRGGRALDEQYF.

The CDR3, as DNA: TGTGCCAGCGGGCGGGGGCCGTACACCGGGGAGCTGTTTTTT. Translating gives CASGRGPYTGELFF. This rearrangement joins TRBV7-2 to TRBJ2-2; D is perhaps TRBD2 (7 bases). There are 14 residues in the CDR3. The V end was cut by 8 bases, the J end by 3 bases, with 13 bases between. The germline V gene encodes CDR1 SGHTA and CDR2 FQGNSA.

This rearrangement joins TRBV6-5 to TRBJ2-3, with D perhaps assigned TRBD1 or TRBD2 (5 bases each). Deletions cut 5 bases from V and 0 bases from J, with 12 bases between. This CDR3 is built from 15 residues. CDR1 and CDR2 (germline): MNHEY, SVGAGI. For the CDR3, the DNA is TGTGCCAGCAGTCTTCGGGACGGAAGCACAGATACGCAGTATTTT. The encoded protein is CASSLRDGSTDTQYF.

The chain recombines TRBV7-2 with TRBJ1-2, with a possible D match to TRBD1 (6 bases). Germline V gene sequence: CDR1 SGHTA, CDR2 FQGNSA. The CDR3 is made up of 15 amino acids. The germline V and J ends were trimmed by 5 bases and 4 bases, with 17 bases remaining between them. CDR3 sequence reads: CASSQGSGVGYGYTF. CDR3 bases: TGTGCCAGCAGCCAGGGCTCAGGGGTGGGCTATGGCTACACCTTC.

V usage is TRBV29-1 and J usage is TRBJ2-1; possible D gene TRBD2, 6 bases. V was pared by 4 bases and J by 9 bases, with 10 bases between. The V gene's germline CDR1 is SQVTM and CDR2 ANQGSEA. The CDR3 runs to 11 residues. The CDR3 is CSVAGRVEQFF. The DNA of the CDR3 is TGCAGCGTTGCCGGGAGAGTTGAGCAGTTCTTC.

The chain uses TRBV19 and TRBJ2-1; TRBD2 matches at 12 bases. The CDR3 contains 15 residues. V gave up 4 bases and J gave up 7 bases; unmatched junction bases: 5. Germline V gene data show CDR1 as LNHDA and CDR2 as SQIVND (reference sequence). The CDR3 reads CASSRTSGKVNEQFF. The CDR3 nucleotides are TGTGCCAGTAGTAGGACTAGCGGGAAGGTTAATGAGCAGTTCTTC.

The rearrangement uses TRBV19 and TRBJ1-6, with a weak D call TRBD1 (5 bases). CDR1 and CDR2 (germline): LNHDA, SQIVND (reference sequence). Between the trimmed V and J ends, which lost 4 bases and 6 bases, there was a span of 13 bases. The CDR3 is made up of 15 amino acids. The CDR3: CASSSLRDGNSPLHF. As DNA, the CDR3 is TGTGCCAGTAGTAGCCTCCGGGACGGTAATTCACCCCTCCACTTT.

The chain joins TRBV19 to TRBJ1-1, with D perhaps TRBD1 (5 bases). The V end lost 11 bases, the J end lost 0 bases, and 19 bases lay between the germline ends. The CDR3 is 15 residues long. Germline V lookup: CDR1 LNHDA, CDR2 SQIVND (reference sequence). The CDR3 is CAGKIGVQLNTEAFF. CDR3 DNA sequence: TGTGCCGGTAAAATAGGGGTACAGCTGAACACTGAAGCTTTCTTT. The variable domain in full, with the rest retrieved from reference TRBV19 and TRBJ1-1, is DGGITQSPKYLFRKEGQNVTLSCEQNLNHDAMYWYRQDPGQGLRLIYYSQIVNDFQKGDIAEGYSVSREKKESFPLTVTSAQKNPTAFYLCAGKIGVQLNTEAFFGQGTRLTVV.

The chain employs TRBV6-1 and TRBJ2-3; unclear D gene. Trimming stripped 3 bases from V and 2 bases from J, with 18 bases between. This CDR3 is 17 amino acids long. Germline V gene lookup returns CDR1 MNHNS and CDR2 SASEGT. CDR3 residues: CASSDGLIGLHTDTQYF. DNA of the CDR3: TGTGCCAGCAGTGACGGTCTCATCGGTCTTCACACAGATACGCAGTATTTT.

This chain joins TRBV28 and TRBJ2-1, with D possibly matching TRBD1 (5 bases). Germline lookup yields CDR1 MDHEN and CDR2 SYDVKM. With 5 bases removed from V and 7 bases from J, the gap between germline ends came to 15 bases. CDR3 length equals 14 residues. The CDR3 sequence is CASSPPTRVNEQFF. The CDR3 nucleotides read TGTGCCAGCAGTCCCCCGACCAGGGTAAATGAGCAGTTCTTC.

This rearrangement joins TRBV7-9 to TRBJ1-1; unclear D gene. V was trimmed by 1 base and J by 0 bases, leaving 6 bases between them. CDR1 is SEHNR, CDR2 FQNEAQ, per germline (reference sequence). The CDR3 totals 14 residues. The CDR3 reads CASSLGGLNTEAFF. The CDR3 nucleotides are TGTGCCAGCAGCTTAGGTGGCCTGAACACTGAAGCTTTCTTT.